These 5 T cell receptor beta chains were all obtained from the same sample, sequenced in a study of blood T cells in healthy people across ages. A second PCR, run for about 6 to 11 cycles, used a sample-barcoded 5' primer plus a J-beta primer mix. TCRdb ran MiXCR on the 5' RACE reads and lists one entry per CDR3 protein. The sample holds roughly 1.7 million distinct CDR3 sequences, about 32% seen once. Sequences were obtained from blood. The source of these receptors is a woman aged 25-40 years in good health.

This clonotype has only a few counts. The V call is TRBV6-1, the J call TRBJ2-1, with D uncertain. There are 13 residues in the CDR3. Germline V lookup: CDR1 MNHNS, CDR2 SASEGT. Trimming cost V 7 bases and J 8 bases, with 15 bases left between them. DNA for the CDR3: TGTGCCAGCACTCCAATCGCGAACTATGAGCAGTTCTTC. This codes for CASTPIANYEQFF.

CDR3 in amino acids: CSARDGGFSNQPQHF. CDR3 DNA sequence: TGCAGTGCTAGAGACGGGGGCTTTAGCAATCAGCCCCAGCATTTT. The rearrangement uses TRBV20-1 and TRBJ1-5; a possible D gene is TRBD1 (6 bases). Per the germline V gene, CDR1 is DFQATT and CDR2 is SNEGSKA (reference sequence). With 0 bases removed from V and 0 bases from J, the gap between germline ends came to 9 bases. The CDR3 extends over 15 amino acids.

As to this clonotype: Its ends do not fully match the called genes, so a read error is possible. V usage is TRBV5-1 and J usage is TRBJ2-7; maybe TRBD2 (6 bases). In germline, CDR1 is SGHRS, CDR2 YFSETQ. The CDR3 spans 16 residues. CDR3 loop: CTSSLETSSAGYEQYF. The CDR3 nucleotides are TGCACCAGCAGCTTGGAAACTAGCTCCGCCGGATACGAGCAGTACTTC.

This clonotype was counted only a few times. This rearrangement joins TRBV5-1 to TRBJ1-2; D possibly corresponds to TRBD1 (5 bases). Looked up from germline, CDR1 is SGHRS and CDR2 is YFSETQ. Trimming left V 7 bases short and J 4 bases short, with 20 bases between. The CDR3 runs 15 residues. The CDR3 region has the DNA TGCGCCAGCCGTTTAGGGGACGCAGAGTTCTATGGCTACACCTTC. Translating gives CASRLGDAEFYGYTF.

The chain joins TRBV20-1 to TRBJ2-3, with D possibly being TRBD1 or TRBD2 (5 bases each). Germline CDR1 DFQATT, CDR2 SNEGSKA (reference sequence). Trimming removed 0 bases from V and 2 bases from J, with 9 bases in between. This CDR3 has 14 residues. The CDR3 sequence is CSARDLGVTDTQYF. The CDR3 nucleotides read TGCAGTGCTAGAGATCTGGGGGTCACAGATACGCAGTATTTT.